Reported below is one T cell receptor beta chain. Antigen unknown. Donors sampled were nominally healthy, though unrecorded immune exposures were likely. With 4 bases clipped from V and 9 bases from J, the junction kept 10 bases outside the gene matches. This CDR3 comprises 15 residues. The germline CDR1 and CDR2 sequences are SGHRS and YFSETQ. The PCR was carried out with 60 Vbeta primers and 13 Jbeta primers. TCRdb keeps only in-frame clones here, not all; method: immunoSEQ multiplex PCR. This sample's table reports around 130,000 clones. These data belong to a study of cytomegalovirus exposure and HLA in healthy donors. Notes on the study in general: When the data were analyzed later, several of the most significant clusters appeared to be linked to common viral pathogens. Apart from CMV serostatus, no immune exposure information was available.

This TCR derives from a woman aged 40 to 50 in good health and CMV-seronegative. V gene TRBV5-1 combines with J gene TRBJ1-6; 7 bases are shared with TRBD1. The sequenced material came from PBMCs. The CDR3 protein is CASSPPTGRGSPLHF. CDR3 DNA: TGCGCCAGCAGCCCCCCGACAGGGAGAGGTTCACCCCTCCACTTT.